This T cell receptor (beta chain) was recovered during a study of control samples from healthy donors and cancer patients. CDR3 size: 14 residues. V gave up 3 bases and J gave up 2 bases, with 11 bases separating them. Per germline, CDR1 SGHTA and CDR2 FQGNSA. Profiled with immunoSEQ multiplex PCR; TCRdb holds only in-frame clones, not every one. In the table there are some 410,000 clones, approximately 90% of which are singletons. This clone appeared a single time. Sequencing used PBMCs. The chain links TRBV7-2 to TRBJ2-7, with D possibly matching TRBD1 (5 bases). The receptor's source is a man in his forties with head and neck cancer. CDR3 DNA: TGTGCCAGCAGCTTGGGCAGGGAAGCCTACGAGCAGTACTTC. Its protein product is CASSLGREAYEQYF.